These 12 T cell receptor beta chains originate from one sample sequenced in a study of cytomegalovirus exposure and HLA in healthy donors. PCR used 60 Vbeta primers and 13 Jbeta primers. TCRdb keeps only in-frame clones here, not all; method: immunoSEQ multiplex PCR. The data contain under 200,000 clones, about 65% of them seen just once; the ten biggest clones take up under 3.5%. The sequenced sample was PBMCs. The receptor set was obtained from a woman aged 25 to 39 in good health and CMV-seronegative.

This clone was recorded only once. This chain connects TRBV4-3 to TRBJ1-6; no clear D. CDR1 and CDR2 (germline): LGHNA, YSLEER. V was shortened by 0 bases and J by 0 bases, with 9 bases between the two germline ends. The CDR3 extends over 17 amino acids. CDR3 region: CASSQEVSSSYNSPLHF. The CDR3 DNA sequence: TGCGCCAGCAGCCAAGAAGTCTCTAGCTCCTATAATTCACCCCTCCACTTT.

Of note for this clone: A read error is likely, as this CDR3 ends without the conserved phenylalanine or tryptophan. The rearrangement uses TRBV28 and TRBJ1-1; D not resolved. Germline assignment: CDR1 MDHEN and CDR2 SYDVKM. With 3 bases removed from V and 4 bases from J, the gap between germline ends came to 12 bases. The CDR3 is 14 residues long. In DNA, the CDR3 is TGTGCCAGCAGTTTTGGTCCTAGTTCCACTGAAGCTTTCCTT. It codes for CASSFGPSSTEAFL.

The CDR3 region is CASSPGGRNSPLHF. The CDR3 DNA is TGTGCCAGCAGCCCCGGGGGAAGGAATTCACCCCTCCACTTT. This rearrangement joins TRBV27 to TRBJ1-6; D is possibly TRBD1 (5 bases). Germline V gene lookup returns CDR1 MNHEY and CDR2 SMNVEV (reference sequence). V was pared by 6 bases and J by 7 bases, with 13 bases between. This CDR3 has 14 amino acids.

CDR3 region: CASSLVTSGVYEQYF. CDR3 DNA sequence: TGTGCCAGCAGCTTGGTAACTAGCGGGGTTTACGAGCAGTACTTC. V and J are TRBV7-9 and TRBJ2-7, with TRBD2 identical over 10 bases. CDR1 and CDR2 (germline): SEHNR, FQNEAQ (reference sequence). With V trimmed by 3 bases and J by 4 bases, 6 bases remained unmatched. This CDR3 is 15 amino acids long.

V is TRBV4-1 and J is TRBJ1-2; D gene uncertain. This CDR3 region has 16 residues. Germline V lookup: CDR1 MGHRA, CDR2 YSYEKL. Trimming removed 1 base from V and 3 bases from J, with 15 bases in between. The CDR3 protein is CASSQVVWNSYYGYTF. In nucleotides, the CDR3 is TGCGCCAGCAGCCAAGTTGTATGGAACAGCTACTATGGCTACACCTTC.

The chain has TRBV7-3 and TRBJ2-1, with a weak D call TRBD2 (6 bases). The CDR3 runs 15 residues. V lost 1 base and J 4 bases, leaving 11 bases between the germline ends. Germline V gene sequence: CDR1 SGHTA, CDR2 FQGTGA. CDR3 amino acids: CASSLIADLYNEQFF. CDR3 coding DNA: TGTGCCAGCAGCTTAATAGCGGACCTATACAATGAGCAGTTCTTC. The full variable domain, its missing parts supplied by reference TRBV7-3 and TRBJ2-1, is GAGVSQTPSNKVTEKGKYVELRCDPISGHTALYWYRQSLGQGPEFLIYFQGTGAADDSGLPNDRFFAVRPEGSVSTLKIQRTERGDSAVYLCASSLIADLYNEQFFGPGTRLTVL.

The chain couples TRBV28 to TRBJ2-7; D ambiguous. The CDR3 runs to 13 residues. Germline V CDR1 and CDR2: MDHEN, SYDVKM. V lost 7 bases and J 0 bases, leaving 10 bases between the germline ends. The CDR3 DNA reads as TGTGCCAGCATAGCCCTGAGCTCCTACGAGCAGTACTTC. Protein sequence: CASIALSSYEQYF.

This clone has only a few counts. The CDR3 region is CASSEDGAPNYGYTF. The DNA of the CDR3 is TGTGCCAGCAGTGAAGATGGGGCACCTAACTATGGCTACACCTTC. This chain joins TRBV2 and TRBJ1-2, with a weak D call TRBD1 (5 bases). The CDR3 has 15 residues. The V gene lost 1 base and the J gene lost 0 bases, with 9 bases spanning the gap. Germline CDR1 SNHLY, CDR2 FYNNEI.

This clone was found a few times. This chain connects TRBV28 to TRBJ1-3; D remains ambiguous. V was pared by 6 bases and J by 0 bases, with 12 bases between. Germline V gene sequence: CDR1 MDHEN, CDR2 SYDVKM. This CDR3 comprises 15 residues. The CDR3 sequence is CASSETPHSGNTIYF. The CDR3 DNA reads as TGTGCCAGCAGCGAGACTCCACACTCTGGAAACACCATATATTTT. The full variable domain, completed using reference TRBV28 and TRBJ1-3, is DVKVTQSSRYLVKRTGEKVFLECVQDMDHENMFWYRQDPGLGLRLIYFSYDVKMKEKGDIPEGYSVSREKKERFSLILESASTNQTSMYLCASSETPHSGNTIYFGEGSWLTVV.

The chain employs TRBV7-6 and TRBJ2-7; a possible D gene is TRBD1 (5 bases). V was shortened by 8 bases and J by 4 bases, with 18 bases between the two germline ends. The CDR3 contains 14 residues. Germline lookup yields CDR1 SGHVS and CDR2 FNYEAQ. The CDR3 here is CASAPAAGSYEQYF. The CDR3 bases are TGTGCCAGCGCCCCCGCGGCAGGGTCTTACGAGCAGTACTTC.

This rearrangement joins TRBV7-2 to TRBJ2-2; 9 nucleotides agree with TRBD1. Germline values: CDR1 SGHTA, CDR2 FQGNSA. The CDR3 is made up of 15 amino acids. V shed 3 bases, J shed 5 bases, and the junction held 4 bases outside the gene matches. CDR3 region: CASSFMTGGTGELFF. DNA for the CDR3: TGTGCCAGCAGCTTCATGACAGGGGGAACCGGGGAGCTGTTTTTT.

The chain is built from TRBV7-2 and TRBJ2-7; a weak D match, TRBD1 (6 bases). This CDR3 is built from 16 residues. Germline V lookup: CDR1 SGHTA, CDR2 FQGNSA. V shed 0 bases and J shed 0 bases, with 12 bases lying between them. The CDR3 DNA reads TGTGCCAGCAGCTTAGCCCCCGACAGGAGCTCCTACGAGCAGTACTTC. Amino acids: CASSLAPDRSSYEQYF.